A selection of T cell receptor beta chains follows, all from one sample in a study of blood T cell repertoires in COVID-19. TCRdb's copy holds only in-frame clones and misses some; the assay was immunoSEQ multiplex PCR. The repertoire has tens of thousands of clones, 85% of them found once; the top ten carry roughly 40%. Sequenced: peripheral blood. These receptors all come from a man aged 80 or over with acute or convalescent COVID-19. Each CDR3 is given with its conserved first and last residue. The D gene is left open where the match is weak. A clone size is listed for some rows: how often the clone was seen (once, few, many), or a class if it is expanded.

CDR3aa: CASSLAGLNEKLFF
CDR3nt: TGCGCCAGCAGCTTGGCAGGGTTGAATGAAAAACTGTTTTTT
j_gene: TRBJ1-4
d_gene: NA
abundance: NA
v_gene: TRBV5-1

CDR3aa: CASVGGIYNEQFF
CDR3nt: TGTGCCAGCGTCGGGGGAATCTACAATGAGCAGTTCTTC
j_gene: TRBJ2-1
d_gene: NA
abundance: NA
v_gene: TRBV3-1/TRBV3-2

CDR3aa: CASSSGDQPQHF
CDR3nt: TGTGCCAGCAGCAGCGGGGATCAGCCCCAGCATTTT
j_gene: TRBJ1-5
d_gene: NA
abundance: NA
v_gene: TRBV6-5

CDR3aa: CASSLKLQYEQYF
CDR3nt: TGTGCCAGCAGCTTAAAACTACAATACGAGCAGTACTTC
j_gene: TRBJ2-7
d_gene: NA
abundance: NA
v_gene: TRBV7-8

CDR3aa: CASRRASQSTDTQYF
CDR3nt: TGTGCCAGCAGGCGGGCTAGCCAGAGCACAGATACGCAGTATTTT
j_gene: TRBJ2-3
d_gene: NA
abundance: NA
v_gene: TRBV6-5

CDR3aa: CASSLAGTTGGTF
CDR3nt: TGTGCCAGCAGCTTGGCCGGGACAACCGGGGGGACCTTC
j_gene: TRBJ1-2
d_gene: NA
abundance: once
v_gene: TRBV7-8

CDR3aa: CASWGGGGNYEQYF
CDR3nt: TGTGCCAGCTGGGGAGGGGGAGGGAACTACGAGCAGTACTTC
j_gene: TRBJ2-7
d_gene: NA
abundance: few
v_gene: TRBV28

CDR3aa: CASNRGGLEKLFF
CDR3nt: TGTGCCAGCAACAGGGGGGGCCTGGAAAAACTGTTTTTT
j_gene: TRBJ1-4
d_gene: TRBD1
abundance: NA
v_gene: TRBV2

CDR3aa: CASSRGTSSYEQYF
CDR3nt: TGTGCCAGCAGCCGAGGGACTAGCAGCTACGAGCAGTACTTC
j_gene: TRBJ2-7
d_gene: TRBD2
abundance: once
v_gene: TRBV5-8

CDR3aa: CASSRGEGGFSPLHF
CDR3nt: TGTGCCAGCAGCCGCGGTGAAGGGGGCTTTTCACCCCTCCACTTT
j_gene: TRBJ1-6
d_gene: TRBD1
abundance: NA
v_gene: TRBV6-5

CDR3aa: CASSSANNYGYTF
CDR3nt: TGTGCCAGTAGTAGCGCAAATAACTATGGCTACACCTTC
j_gene: TRBJ1-2
d_gene: NA
abundance: NA
v_gene: TRBV19

CDR3aa: CASTLGLSKYNEQFF
CDR3nt: TGTGCCAGTACCCTCGGACTATCCAAATACAATGAGCAGTTCTTC
j_gene: TRBJ2-1
d_gene: NA
abundance: NA
v_gene: TRBV19

CDR3aa: CAWRTQYYEQYF
CDR3nt: TGTGCCTGGAGAACTCAATACTACGAGCAGTACTTC
j_gene: TRBJ2-7
d_gene: NA
abundance: NA
v_gene: TRBV30

CDR3aa: CASSIDATRNEQFF
CDR3nt: TGTGCCAGTAGTATAGACGCAACTAGGAATGAGCAGTTCTTC
j_gene: TRBJ2-1
d_gene: NA
abundance: NA
v_gene: TRBV19

CDR3aa: CAWSVRREINEQFF
CDR3nt: TGTGCCTGGAGTGTAAGGCGGGAGATAAATGAGCAGTTCTTC
j_gene: TRBJ2-1
d_gene: TRBD2
abundance: NA
v_gene: TRBV30

CDR3aa: CSAGTVYTDTQYF
CDR3nt: TGCAGCGCAGGGACAGTGTACACAGATACGCAGTATTTT
j_gene: TRBJ2-3
d_gene: TRBD1
abundance: NA
v_gene: TRBV29-1

CDR3aa: CASSSTLAGGHGELFF
CDR3nt: TGTGCCAGCAGCTCCACTCTAGCGGGAGGACACGGGGAGCTGTTTTTT
j_gene: TRBJ2-2
d_gene: TRBD2
abundance: NA
v_gene: TRBV5-6

CDR3aa: CASSPRLAGGHNEQFF
CDR3nt: TGTGCTAGCAGCCCTCGACTAGCGGGAGGCCACAATGAGCAGTTCTTC
j_gene: TRBJ2-1
d_gene: TRBD2
abundance: NA
v_gene: TRBV7-7

CDR3aa: CAWSRSTEAFF
CDR3nt: TGTGCCTGGAGTCGTTCCACTGAAGCTTTCTTT
j_gene: TRBJ1-1
d_gene: NA
abundance: NA
v_gene: TRBV30

CDR3aa: CASRQTGTSNYGYTF
CDR3nt: TGTGCCAGCAGACAGACAGGGACTTCTAACTATGGCTACACCTTC
j_gene: TRBJ1-2
d_gene: TRBD1
abundance: NA
v_gene: TRBV6-5

CDR3aa: CASSNLAGEYEQYF
CDR3nt: TGTGCCAGCAGTAACCTAGCGGGAGAGTACGAGCAGTACTTC
j_gene: TRBJ2-7
d_gene: TRBD2
abundance: NA
v_gene: TRBV6-5

CDR3aa: CALRFSEQFF
CDR3nt: TGTGCCCTGAGGTTCTCTGAGCAGTTCTTC
j_gene: TRBJ2-1
d_gene: NA
abundance: NA
v_gene: TRBV30

CDR3aa: CASSMSPEGEQFF
CDR3nt: TGTGCCAGTAGTATGAGTCCGGAGGGTGAGCAGTTCTTC
j_gene: TRBJ2-1
d_gene: NA
abundance: few
v_gene: TRBV19

CDR3aa: CASSLKGGYEQYF
CDR3nt: TGTGCCAGCAGCTTAAAAGGCGGTTACGAGCAGTACTTC
j_gene: TRBJ2-7
d_gene: NA
abundance: few
v_gene: TRBV7-3

CDR3aa: CASSPNPVNYEQYF
CDR3nt: TGTGCCAGCTCACCGAACCCGGTTAACTACGAGCAGTACTTC
j_gene: TRBJ2-7
d_gene: NA
abundance: NA
v_gene: TRBV18

CDR3aa: CASSIDGRSNQPQHF
CDR3nt: TGTGCCAGTAGTATAGATGGCAGGAGCAATCAGCCCCAGCATTTT
j_gene: TRBJ1-5
d_gene: NA
abundance: NA
v_gene: TRBV19

CDR3aa: CASSPWTGGNEKLFF
CDR3nt: TGTGCCAGCTCACCTTGGACAGGGGGGAATGAAAAACTGTTTTTT
j_gene: TRBJ1-4
d_gene: TRBD1
abundance: few
v_gene: TRBV18

CDR3aa: CAISGTSGTLSYEQYF
CDR3nt: TGTGCCATCAGCGGGACTAGCGGGACCCTCTCCTACGAGCAGTACTTC
j_gene: TRBJ2-7
d_gene: TRBD2
abundance: NA
v_gene: TRBV10-3

CDR3aa: CASSYAGPNTEAFF
CDR3nt: TGTGCCAGCAGTTACGCAGGGCCTAACACTGAAGCTTTCTTT
j_gene: TRBJ1-1
d_gene: NA
abundance: NA
v_gene: TRBV6-2/TRBV6-3

CDR3aa: CASSEGLAGKDTGELFF
CDR3nt: TGTGCCAGCAGCGAGGGACTAGCGGGAAAGGACACCGGGGAGCTGTTTTTT
j_gene: TRBJ2-2
d_gene: TRBD2
abundance: NA
v_gene: TRBV9